These 23 T cell receptor beta chains were sequenced from one sample in a study of CD8+ T cells in alopecia areata. Treatment indicated: oral pan-JAK inhibitor, 5-10 mg twice daily. Extracted RNA was reverse transcribed into cDNA, the sequencing template. Sequencing was performed with immunoSEQ multiplex PCR; in TCRdb, only in-frame clones are kept and a portion is missing. The sample includes 100,000 to 150,000 clones, approximately 60% of them seen just once. This material consisted of CD4+ T cells sorted from blood, taken at week 4, from a patient treated with tofacitinib. The receptors were sampled from a human donor with alopecia areata.

This clone was observed a single time. The gene calls are TRBV7-2 and TRBJ2-3, with a possible D match to TRBD2 (6 bases). The V end was cut by 5 bases, the J end by 4 bases, with 19 bases between. Looked up from germline, CDR1 is SGHTA and CDR2 is FQGNSA. The CDR3 runs 16 residues. The CDR3 nucleotides read TGTGCCAGCAGCCCCGCTAGCGAAAGGGAGGCAGATACGCAGTATTTT. This translates into CASSPASEREADTQYF.

The chain is built from TRBV6-1 and TRBJ1-6, with D maybe TRBD1 (6 bases). The CDR3 is made up of 12 amino acids. The germline V gene has CDR1 MNHNS and CDR2 SASEGT. V was clipped by 3 bases and J by 10 bases, with 7 bases between them. CDR3 protein: CASSDRGSPLHF. The CDR3 DNA follows: TGTGCCAGCAGTGACAGGGGCTCACCCCTCCACTTT.

The chain recombines TRBV30 with TRBJ2-2; no definite D call. The CDR3 covers 14 residues. In germline, CDR1 is GTSNPN, CDR2 SVGIG (reference sequence). Trimming pared 1 base from V and 0 bases from J, leaving 6 bases between. CDR3 DNA sequence: TGTGCCTGGAGTGGGGCGGCGAACACCGGGGAGCTGTTTTTT. Its protein is CAWSGAANTGELFF.

The J gene is TRBJ1-2, the V gene TRBV5-6; D is uncertain. This CDR3 has 12 residues. V lost 1 base, J lost 0 bases, and 1 base lay in between. From germline, CDR1 is SGHDT and CDR2 YYEEEE. The CDR3 sequence: CASSLSNYGYTF. The CDR3 region has the DNA TGTGCCAGCAGCTTGTCTAACTATGGCTACACCTTC.

In its sample, this clone was seen a few times. The chain links TRBV6-5 to TRBJ2-3; 7 nucleotides match TRBD1. The trim removed 4 bases at V and 3 bases at J, leaving 7 bases unmatched. The CDR3 extends over 15 amino acids. Germline CDR1 MNHEY, CDR2 SVGAGI. Here the CDR3 reads CASSSRDRVTDTQYF. Here the CDR3 DNA reads TGTGCCAGCAGTTCCCGTGACAGGGTGACAGATACGCAGTATTTT.

The chain has TRBV30 and TRBJ2-2; TRBD2 aligns across 8 bases. CDR3 length: 20 residues. CDR1 is GTSNPN and CDR2 is SVGIG in the germline V gene (reference sequence). Trimming took 3 bases from V and 3 from J; bases not matched to a gene: 21. Here the CDR3 reads CAWRTGTGIWGTRDTGELFF. CDR3 DNA: TGTGCCTGGAGAACCGGGACGGGAATCTGGGGGACTAGGGACACCGGGGAGCTGTTTTTT. Using reference TRBV30 and TRBJ2-2 for the parts outside the CDR3, the full variable domain is SQTIHQWPATLVQPVGSPLSLECTVEGTSNPNLYWYRQAAGRGLQLLFYSVGIGQISSEVPQNLSASRPQDRQFILSSKKLLLSDSGFYLCAWRTGTGIWGTRDTGELFFGEGSRLTVL.

This clone was detected only a few times. Relative to the germline gene, one junction end is altered; a read error may explain this. The rearrangement uses TRBV29-1 and TRBJ2-1, with a possible D match to TRBD2 (5 bases). The CDR3 runs 11 residues. The germline gives CDR1 SQVTM, CDR2 ANQGSEA. The DNA of the CDR3 is TGCAGCGTTGCATTCGGGAATGCGCAGTTCTTC. Its protein is CSVAFGNAQFF.

The genes are TRBV6-5 and TRBJ2-7, with 8 bases lining up with TRBD1. Germline CDR1 reads MNHEY; CDR2 reads SVGAGI. The CDR3 has 15 amino acids. V was pared by 3 bases and J by 3 bases, with 7 bases of the junction left unmatched. CDR3 sequence reads: CASSYFRTGLYEQYF. CDR3 bases: TGTGCCAGCAGTTATTTTAGGACAGGGCTCTACGAGCAGTACTTC.

The gene calls are TRBV6-5 and TRBJ2-7; perhaps TRBD2 as D (6 bases). Trimming stripped 2 bases from V and 1 base from J, with 9 bases between. The CDR3 is 14 residues long. Germline V CDR1 and CDR2: MNHEY, SVGAGI. CDR3 bases: TGTGCCAGCAGTTACGCGCGGGGATCCTACGAGCAGTACTTC. Amino acid sequence: CASSYARGSYEQYF.

This clone was observed a handful of times. For the CDR3, the DNA is TGCGCCAGCAGCGGAGGGACAGGGCCTGAGCAGTTCTTC. Amino acid sequence: CASSGGTGPEQFF. The chain uses TRBV5-1 and TRBJ2-1; 9 bases agree with TRBD1. V gave up 4 bases and J gave up 9 bases; unmatched junction bases: 5. The CDR3 loop spans 13 amino acids. CDR1 SGHRS and CDR2 YFSETQ come from the germline V gene.

The gene calls are TRBV5-6 and TRBJ2-5; no firm D call. V lost 1 base to trimming and J lost 4 bases, with 17 bases between them. CDR1 is SGHDT and CDR2 is YYEEEE in the germline V gene. The CDR3 is 16 amino acids. CDR3 DNA: TGTGCCAGCAGCTTGTTCTCGATATCGGGTACAGAGACCCAGTACTTC. This encodes CASSLFSISGTETQYF.

The chain couples TRBV10-3 to TRBJ2-3; TRBD2 matches 7 bases. This CDR3 has 14 residues. Germline V lookup: CDR1 ENHRY, CDR2 SYGVKD. The CDR3 coding sequence is TGTGCGAGTGGTGGCGGGAGACAGACAGATACGCAGTATTTT. Translated: CASGGGRQTDTQYF.

Concerning this clone: This same CDR3 is encoded by further DNA sequences in the sample. The chain has TRBV9 and TRBJ2-7; D may match TRBD1 or TRBD2 (6 bases each). The V and J ends lost 0 bases and 5 bases respectively, with 12 bases between them. The CDR3 has 14 residues. Germline V gene sequence: CDR1 SGDLS, CDR2 YYNGEE. DNA for the CDR3: TGTGCCAGCAGCGTAGGGGGGCGGGACCACGAGCAGTACTTC. This gives the protein CASSVGGRDHEQYF.

The table lists this clone with a few counts. The chain recombines TRBV5-6 with TRBJ2-3; D is possibly TRBD1 (5 bases). CDR1 is SGHDT, CDR2 YYEEEE, per germline. The V end lost 0 bases, the J end lost 4 bases, and 6 bases lay between the germline ends. There are 13 residues in the CDR3. The CDR3 DNA reads as TGTGCCAGCAGCTTGGAGACAGCAGATACGCAGTATTTT. It specifies CASSLETADTQYF.

The genes are TRBV27 and TRBJ2-1, with 10 bases identical to TRBD1. V shed 1 base and J 7 bases; nucleotides not matched to a gene: 7. The CDR3 contains 16 residues. Germline lookup yields CDR1 MNHEY and CDR2 SMNVEV (reference sequence). The CDR3 is CASSLFRGTGVNEQFF. The CDR3, as DNA: TGTGCCAGCAGTTTATTCCGCGGGACAGGGGTTAATGAGCAGTTCTTC.

The gene calls are TRBV29-1 and TRBJ1-2, with D perhaps TRBD1 (6 bases). Trimming pared 5 bases from V and 13 bases from J, leaving 17 bases between. The CDR3 runs to 11 residues. Germline loops: CDR1 SQVTM, CDR2 ANQGSEA. CDR3 DNA sequence: TGCAGCGTTTCCGTAACAGGGTTGGGCACCTTC. The encoded protein is CSVSVTGLGTF.

The chain joins TRBV4-3 to TRBJ1-1; D unresolved. The V end lost 5 bases, the J end lost 6 bases, and 13 bases lay between the germline ends. There are 13 residues in the CDR3. Germline V lookup: CDR1 LGHNA, CDR2 YSLEER. This CDR3 is CASSEHDSAEAFF. CDR3 nucleotides: TGCGCCAGCAGCGAACATGACTCGGCTGAAGCTTTCTTT.

The chain is built from TRBV6-5 and TRBJ2-3; D may correspond to TRBD1 or TRBD2 (5 bases each). The CDR3 runs 15 residues. Germline V gene lookup returns CDR1 MNHEY and CDR2 SVGAGI. With 7 bases removed from V and 10 bases from J, the gap between germline ends came to 24 bases. The CDR3 coding sequence is TGTGCCAGCACCCACAACCCGGGACCGCAGATCGCGCAGTATTTT. As protein: CASTHNPGPQIAQYF.

The table lists this clone with a few counts. The chain recombines TRBV25-1 with TRBJ2-7; D not certain. The CDR3 runs 12 residues. Trimming stripped 4 bases from V and 3 bases from J, with 7 bases between. Germline assignment: CDR1 MGHDK and CDR2 SYGVNS. The CDR3: CASSARSYEQYF. The CDR3, as DNA: TGTGCCAGCAGTGCAAGGAGCTACGAGCAGTACTTC.

The rearrangement joins TRBV6-5 to TRBJ2-1; D not certain. V lost 5 bases to trimming and J lost 5 bases, with 16 bases between them. The CDR3 loop spans 15 amino acids. In germline, CDR1 is MNHEY, CDR2 SVGAGI. CDR3: CASSSRNRVDNEQFF. The DNA for the CDR3 is TGTGCCAGCAGTAGTCGGAACAGAGTTGACAATGAGCAGTTCTTC.

The chain combines TRBV18 with TRBJ1-2; no reliable D call. V shed 11 bases and J shed 4 bases, with 14 bases lying between them. Per the germline V gene, CDR1 is KGHSH and CDR2 is LQKENI. CDR3 length: 12 amino acids. DNA of the CDR3: TGTGCCGGTGGGGAATCCGGCTATGGCTACACCTTC. As protein: CAGGESGYGYTF.

This clone showed up just a few times. The V call is TRBV29-1, the J call TRBJ1-1; 7 bases fit TRBD1. Looked up from germline, CDR1 is SQVTM and CDR2 is ANQGSEA. V shed 7 bases and J 1 base; nucleotides not matched to a gene: 6. This CDR3 is built from 13 residues. The CDR3 protein is CSAQGGGNTEAFF. CDR3 sequence (DNA): TGCAGCGCTCAGGGGGGAGGGAACACTGAAGCTTTCTTT.

This clone was recorded a few times. V usage is TRBV7-2 and J usage is TRBJ1-4; 8 positions agree with TRBD1. The CDR3 has 14 amino acids. V lost 7 bases, J lost 7 bases, and 8 bases stayed unmatched. The germline V gene encodes CDR1 SGHTA and CDR2 FQGNSA. CDR3 bases: TGTGCCAGCACAAGGACAGGGTCGGGTGAAAAACTGTTTTTT. As protein: CASTRTGSGEKLFF.